The rows below give T cell receptor beta chains drawn from one sample of a study of Ad26.COV2.S vaccination and SARS-CoV-2 variants. This table comes from immunoSEQ multiplex PCR, and its TCRdb copy is limited to in-frame clones, with some not included. This table holds roughly 700,000 clones, about 89% found once. Sequencing was performed on peripheral blood, taken in a trial of Ad26.COV2.S vaccine versus placebo. These receptors originate from a person aged 18 to 59 who received the Ad26.COV2.S COVID-19 vaccine or a placebo. Each CDR3 is given with its conserved first and last residue. Fields, in order: D gene, J gene, V gene, clone size, CDR3 DNA, CDR3 protein. A D gene is named only where the DNA matches it firmly. For some rows the clone size is stated as once, few or many, or as a class when expanded; others skip it.

- | TRBJ2-1 | TRBV24-1 | - | TGTGCCACCAGTGATTTTACATCGAATGAGCAGTTCTTC | CATSDFTSNEQFF
TRBD1 | TRBJ1-3 | TRBV6-5 | - | TGTGCCAGCAGGACGGGGACAGGGTACGGAAACACCATATATTTT | CASRTGTGYGNTIYF
TRBD1 | TRBJ2-1 | TRBV3-1/TRBV3-2 | - | TGTGCCAGCAGCCAAGAAGGGACAGGCAACAATGAGCAGTTCTTC | CASSQEGTGNNEQFF
TRBD1 | TRBJ1-5 | TRBV27 | - | TGTGCCAGCAGTTTACGCCGGACAGGGCTCAATCAGCCCCAGCATTTT | CASSLRRTGLNQPQHF
TRBD2 | TRBJ2-3 | TRBV5-1 | - | TGCGCCAGCCAACCGTATGCTAGCGGGAGGGTTACAGATACGCAGTATTTT | CASQPYASGRVTDTQYF
- | TRBJ1-6 | TRBV19 | - | TGTGCCAGTAGTATGGGGACACCACGCTCCTATAATTCACCCCTCCACTTT | CASSMGTPRSYNSPLHF
TRBD1 | TRBJ1-1 | TRBV7-9 | few | TGTGCCAGCAGGCCCCGACAGGGGGCGGGCACTGAAGCTTTCTTT | CASRPRQGAGTEAFF
- | TRBJ2-5 | TRBV5-1 | - | TGCGCCAGCAGCTTGAGCCCAGGGGGGGCAGAGACCCAGTACTTC | CASSLSPGGAETQYF
TRBD2 | TRBJ2-4 | TRBV5-6 | - | TGTGCCAGCAGCCCAAGACTAGCGGGAGGTAGCAAAAACATTCAGTACTTC | CASSPRLAGGSKNIQYF
TRBD1 | TRBJ1-1 | TRBV15 | - | TGTGCCACCAGCACCGCGGACAGGGTCCTAACTGAAGCTTTCTTT | CATSTADRVLTEAFF
- | TRBJ2-5 | TRBV5-1 | - | TGCGCCAGCAGCTTGGGTCAGTATCAAGAGACCCAGTACTTC | CASSLGQYQETQYF
- | TRBJ1-1 | TRBV11-3 | - | TGTGCCAGCAGCCAGAGTCTTTACACTGAAGCTTTCTTT | CASSQSLYTEAFF
TRBD1 | TRBJ1-2 | TRBV5-1 | - | TGCGCCAGCAGCTCGGACAGGGGGCAAGAAAATGGCTACACCTTC | CASSSDRGQENGYTF
- | TRBJ1-1 | TRBV10-3 | - | TGTGCCATCAGTGAGTCGGGGGTCGGTACTGAAGCTTTCTTT | CAISESGVGTEAFF
- | TRBJ2-3 | TRBV4-3 | - | TGCGCCAGCAGCCAATGGAACGCGGGGACTTCCACAGATACGCAGTATTTT | CASSQWNAGTSTDTQYF
- | TRBJ2-7 | TRBV5-1 | - | TGCGCCAGCAGTTATGCTCCTTTGGGGGGCTCCTACGAGCAGTACTTC | CASSYAPLGGSYEQYF
TRBD1 | TRBJ2-7 | TRBV10-3 | - | TGTGCCATCCGGGACAGGGCCCCCGAGCAGTACTTC | CAIRDRAPEQYF
- | TRBJ1-2 | TRBV15 | - | TGTGCCACCAGCTCCTCAAGTCGGGGCTACACCTTC | CATSSSSRGYTF
TRBD1 | TRBJ1-2 | TRBV6-5 | - | TGTGCCAGCAGAGGACAGGGGGCATACTATGGCTACACCTTC | CASRGQGAYYGYTF
- | TRBJ2-7 | TRBV6-5 | - | TGTGCCAGCAGTAAACAGGACCTCTCCTACGAGCAGTACTTC | CASSKQDLSYEQYF
TRBD2 | TRBJ2-1 | TRBV5-4 | - | TGTGCCAGCAGCTCGGGACTAGCGGGTTACAATGAGCAGTTCTTC | CASSSGLAGYNEQFF
- | TRBJ2-3 | TRBV30 | few | TGTGCCTGGAGTGTAGTGTGGGAGGGGGTAGATACGCAGTATTTT | CAWSVVWEGVDTQYF
TRBD2 | TRBJ2-3 | TRBV7-9 | once | TGTGCCAGCAGCTCTAGCGGGGGGAGGATAGATACGCAGTATTTT | CASSSSGGRIDTQYF
TRBD1 | TRBJ1-1 | TRBV6-5 | - | TGTGCCAGCAGGAGGGGGCGCGGGACTGAAGCTTTCTTT | CASRRGRGTEAFF
- | TRBJ1-5 | TRBV4-2 | - | TGTGCCAGCAGCCAAGATTCTACGAGCAGGGTAGTTAATCAGCCCCAGCATTTT | CASSQDSTSRVVNQPQHF
- | TRBJ1-3 | TRBV23-1 | - | TGCGCCAGCAGTGCGGGCGGAAACACCATATATTTT | CASSAGGNTIYF
- | TRBJ1-4 | TRBV20-1 | - | TGCAGTGCTAGTCTGACACTAGAAAAACTGTTTTTT | CSASLTLEKLFF
TRBD2 | TRBJ2-1 | TRBV24-1 | - | TGTGCCACCAGTGATCAGCGGGGGGGCGACAATGAGCAGTTCTTC | CATSDQRGGDNEQFF
- | TRBJ1-2 | TRBV9 | - | TGTGCCAGCAGCGTAGGGGGGGAAGAATATGGCTACACCTTC | CASSVGGEEYGYTF
- | TRBJ1-1 | TRBV30 | - | TGTGCCTGGAGTGTACAGGGTACTGAAGCTTTCTTT | CAWSVQGTEAFF
- | TRBJ2-7 | TRBV7-9 | - | TGTGCCAGCAGCGAAGGGGTGGGCGAGCAGTACTTC | CASSEGVGEQYF
- | TRBJ1-5 | TRBV6-1 | - | TGTGCCAGCAGTGACCTTACTTTCCAGCCCCAGCATTTT | CASSDLTFQPQHF
- | TRBJ2-3 | TRBV4-2 | - | TGTGCCAGCAGCTTTGGAACCCGTGGTTCTAGCACAGATACGCAGTATTTT | CASSFGTRGSSTDTQYF
TRBD2 | TRBJ2-1 | TRBV27 | - | TGTGCCAGCACACCCGGGACTAGCGGAAGTGAGCAGTTCTTC | CASTPGTSGSEQFF
- | TRBJ2-7 | TRBV27 | - | TGTGCCAGCAGTTTATCAACGGGCCTACCCTACGAGCAGTACTTC | CASSLSTGLPYEQYF
- | TRBJ2-2 | TRBV5-6 | - | TGTGCCAGCAGCTTGGTGGACGGCGGGGAGCTGTTTTTT | CASSLVDGGELFF
- | TRBJ1-2 | TRBV30 | - | TGTGCCTGGAGCGCAGGGGCAAACTATGGCTACACCTTC | CAWSAGANYGYTF
- | TRBJ2-2 | TRBV12-5 | - | TGTGCTAGTGGTTTGGCCCCCGGAGCCGGGGAGCTGTTTTTT | CASGLAPGAGELFF
TRBD2 | TRBJ2-4 | TRBV27 | - | TGTGCCAGCAGTACCCTGTCTAGCGGGGGGGCCGGGTACATTCAGTACTTC | CASSTLSSGGAGYIQYF
TRBD2 | TRBJ2-3 | TRBV5-4 | - | TGTGCCAGCAGCCGGGGACTAGCGGGAGAGGGGCTGGATACGCAGTATTTT | CASSRGLAGEGLDTQYF
TRBD2 | TRBJ2-1 | TRBV11-2 | - | TGTGCCAGCATCACAGCGGGGACTTACAATGAGCAGTTCTTC | CASITAGTYNEQFF
TRBD1 | TRBJ2-7 | TRBV19 | - | TGTGCCAGTAGTATCTATGGGACAGTGGTCTCCGAGCAGTACTTC | CASSIYGTVVSEQYF
- | TRBJ2-5 | TRBV19 | - | TGTGCCAGTAGTATGGGGCAAGAGACCCAGTACTTC | CASSMGQETQYF
- | TRBJ2-7 | TRBV5-1 | - | TGCGCCAGCAGCTTGGCCGGGACGTTATCGGGCGAGCAGTACTTC | CASSLAGTLSGEQYF
- | TRBJ2-7 | TRBV18 | once | TGTGCCAGCTCACCGACTGGCACCTACGAGCAGTACTTC | CASSPTGTYEQYF
TRBD2 | TRBJ2-7 | TRBV11-2 | - | TGTGCCAGCAGTAGGACTAGCAGATCCTACGAGCAGTACTTC | CASSRTSRSYEQYF
- | TRBJ2-7 | TRBV3-1/TRBV3-2 | - | TGTGCCAGCAGCCCCCGGACTGCTGAGTACGAGCAGTACTTC | CASSPRTAEYEQYF
TRBD2 | TRBJ2-1 | TRBV27 | - | TGTGCCAGCAGTTTAAGTGGGAGGGCCGTAAATGAGCAGTTCTTC | CASSLSGRAVNEQFF
TRBD1 | TRBJ2-4 | TRBV6-2/TRBV6-3 | - | TGTGCCAGCAGTTACCGCCCAGGGGGTTCCTTAAAGAAAAACATTCAGTACTTC | CASSYRPGGSLKKNIQYF
- | TRBJ2-7 | TRBV3-1/TRBV3-2 | - | TGTGCCAGCAGCCAAGATCGGGCAGGGCAGTACTTC | CASSQDRAGQYF
TRBD2 | TRBJ2-7 | TRBV10-3 | - | TGTGCCATCAGTGAGTCGCTAGCGGGAGGTTTTCGGGAGCAGTACTTC | CAISESLAGGFREQYF